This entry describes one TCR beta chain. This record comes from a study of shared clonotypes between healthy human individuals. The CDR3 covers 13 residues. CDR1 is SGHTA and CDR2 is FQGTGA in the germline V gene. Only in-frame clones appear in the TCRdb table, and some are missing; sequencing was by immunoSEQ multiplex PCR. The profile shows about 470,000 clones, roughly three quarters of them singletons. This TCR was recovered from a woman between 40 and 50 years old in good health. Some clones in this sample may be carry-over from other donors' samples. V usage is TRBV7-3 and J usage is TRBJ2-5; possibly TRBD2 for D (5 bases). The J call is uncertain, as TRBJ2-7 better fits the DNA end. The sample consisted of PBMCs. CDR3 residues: CASSPGSGGEQYF. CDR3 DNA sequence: TGTGCCAGCAGCCCCGGCTCCGGAGGCGAGCAGTACTTC.